This is a list of T cell receptor beta chains from one sample in a study of OX40 agonist ivuxolimab in advanced cancers. Only in-frame clones appear in the TCRdb table, and some are missing; sequencing was by immunoSEQ multiplex PCR. The data hold around 68,000 clones, with roughly nine tenths observed a single time. Specimen: CD4+ or CD8+ T cells sorted from blood, collected in a trial of the OX40 agonist ivuxolimab. These TCRs come from an adult with an advanced solid tumor such as melanoma, head and neck, liver or kidney cancer. Both conserved end residues are part of each CDR3. Fields, in order: J gene, V gene, CDR3 protein.

j_gene: TRBJ2-7
v_gene: TRBV5-6
CDR3aa: CASNPLMGGEGEQYF

j_gene: TRBJ2-7
v_gene: TRBV29-1
CDR3aa: CSVASPSDYEQYF

j_gene: TRBJ2-1
v_gene: TRBV2
CDR3aa: CASMLSSYNEQFF

j_gene: TRBJ2-7
v_gene: TRBV14
CDR3aa: CASSPLKSGAYEQYF

j_gene: TRBJ2-1
v_gene: TRBV28
CDR3aa: CASSRGDRAKNEQFF

j_gene: TRBJ1-1
v_gene: TRBV5-1
CDR3aa: CASSFSNRGAGVSNTEAFF

j_gene: TRBJ2-1
v_gene: TRBV10-3
CDR3aa: CATTGGGSYNEQFF

j_gene: TRBJ1-2
v_gene: TRBV19
CDR3aa: CASSNSGKAYGYTF

j_gene: TRBJ2-7
v_gene: TRBV18
CDR3aa: CASSPDRVGLQYF

j_gene: TRBJ1-4
v_gene: TRBV5-7
CDR3aa: CASSLAGVFKEKLFF

j_gene: TRBJ1-4
v_gene: TRBV25-1
CDR3aa: CASSDRGVDEKLFF

j_gene: TRBJ2-2
v_gene: TRBV4-1
CDR3aa: CASSLRGADLAGGVSGELFF

j_gene: TRBJ2-4
v_gene: TRBV4-1
CDR3aa: CASSQDLGLAGVIAKNIQYF

j_gene: TRBJ1-5
v_gene: TRBV5-1
CDR3aa: CASSSTPRDTSGNQPQHF

j_gene: TRBJ2-3
v_gene: TRBV21-1
CDR3aa: CASSKPQGPGDTQYF